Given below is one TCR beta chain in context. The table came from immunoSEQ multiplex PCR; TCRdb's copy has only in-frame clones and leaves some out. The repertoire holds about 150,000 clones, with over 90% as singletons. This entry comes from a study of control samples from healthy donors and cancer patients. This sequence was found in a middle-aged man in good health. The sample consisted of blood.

The CDR3 reads CSAHKEEEQYF. In DNA form, the CDR3 reads TGCAGTGCCCATAAGGAAGAAGAGCAGTACTTC. J is TRBJ2-7 and V is TRBV20-1; D is uncertain. Trimming left V 6 bases short and J 7 bases short, with 13 bases between. The CDR3 loop spans 11 amino acids. Germline V gives CDR1 DFQATT, CDR2 SNEGSKA (reference sequence).